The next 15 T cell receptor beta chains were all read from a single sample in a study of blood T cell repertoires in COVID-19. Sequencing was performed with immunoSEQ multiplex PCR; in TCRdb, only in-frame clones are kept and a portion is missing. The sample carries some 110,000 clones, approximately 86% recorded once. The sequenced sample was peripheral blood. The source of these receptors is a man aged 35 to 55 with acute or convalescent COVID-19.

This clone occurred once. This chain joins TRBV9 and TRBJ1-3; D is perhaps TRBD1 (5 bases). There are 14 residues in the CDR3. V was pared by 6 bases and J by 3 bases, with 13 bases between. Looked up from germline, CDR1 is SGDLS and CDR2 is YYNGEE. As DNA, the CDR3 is TGTGCCAGCAACCTAGGGGTAAGTGGAAACACCATATATTTT. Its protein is CASNLGVSGNTIYF.

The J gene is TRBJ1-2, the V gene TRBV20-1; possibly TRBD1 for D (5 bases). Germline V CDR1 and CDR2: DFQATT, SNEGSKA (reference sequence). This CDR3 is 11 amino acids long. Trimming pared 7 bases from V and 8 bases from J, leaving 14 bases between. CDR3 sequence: CSGTVRGGYTF. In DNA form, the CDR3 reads TGCAGTGGCACGGTGCGGGGGGGCTACACCTTC.

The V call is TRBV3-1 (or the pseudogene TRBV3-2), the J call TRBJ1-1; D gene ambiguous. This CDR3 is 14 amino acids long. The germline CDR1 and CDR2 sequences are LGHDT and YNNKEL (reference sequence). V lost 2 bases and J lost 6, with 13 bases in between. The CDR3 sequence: CASSQQPLVPEAFF. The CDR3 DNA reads TGTGCCAGCAGCCAACAACCTCTAGTGCCTGAAGCTTTCTTT.

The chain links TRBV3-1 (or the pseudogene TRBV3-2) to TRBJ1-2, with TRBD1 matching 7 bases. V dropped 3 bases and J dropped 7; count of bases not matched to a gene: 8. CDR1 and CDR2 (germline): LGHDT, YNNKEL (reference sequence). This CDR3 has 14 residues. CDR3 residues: CASSQRETGFGYTF. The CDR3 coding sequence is TGTGCCAGCAGCCAGAGGGAGACAGGGTTTGGCTACACCTTC.

CDR3 DNA sequence: TGTGCCAGCAGTGAAGAGGGGGCGTATGGCTACACCTTC. This gives the protein CASSEEGAYGYTF. V usage is TRBV2 and J usage is TRBJ1-2; 7 bases fit TRBD1. The CDR3 has 13 amino acids. With V trimmed by 1 base and J by 5 bases, 1 base remained unmatched. Germline CDR1 SNHLY, CDR2 FYNNEI.

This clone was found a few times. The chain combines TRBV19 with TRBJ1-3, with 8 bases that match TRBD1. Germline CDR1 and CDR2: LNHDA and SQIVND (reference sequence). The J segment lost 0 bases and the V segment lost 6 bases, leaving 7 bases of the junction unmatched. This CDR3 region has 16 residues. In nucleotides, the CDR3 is TGTGCCAGTAGATCGGGACAGGCCAACTCTGGAAACACCATATATTTT. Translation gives CASRSGQANSGNTIYF.

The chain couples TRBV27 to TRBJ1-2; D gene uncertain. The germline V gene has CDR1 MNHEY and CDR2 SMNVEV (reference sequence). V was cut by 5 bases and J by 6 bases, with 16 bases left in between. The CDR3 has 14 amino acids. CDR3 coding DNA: TGTGCCAGCAGTCCCCCGGGAACGATGAATGGCTACACCTTC. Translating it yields CASSPPGTMNGYTF.

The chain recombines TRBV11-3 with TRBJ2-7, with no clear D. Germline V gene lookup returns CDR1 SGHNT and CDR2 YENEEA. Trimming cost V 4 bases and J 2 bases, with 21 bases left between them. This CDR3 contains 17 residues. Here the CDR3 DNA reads TGTGCCAGCAGCTGGCCCTTAAGGATGAGGCCGGCCTACGAGCAGTACTTC. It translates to CASSWPLRMRPAYEQYF.

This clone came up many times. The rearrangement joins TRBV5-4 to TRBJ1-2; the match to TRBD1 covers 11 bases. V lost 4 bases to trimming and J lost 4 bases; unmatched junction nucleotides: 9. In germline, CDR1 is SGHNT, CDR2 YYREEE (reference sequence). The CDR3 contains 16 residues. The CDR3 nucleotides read TGTGCCAGCAGCACCGGACAGGGGGCTTTTAGCTATGGCTACACCTTC. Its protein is CASSTGQGAFSYGYTF.

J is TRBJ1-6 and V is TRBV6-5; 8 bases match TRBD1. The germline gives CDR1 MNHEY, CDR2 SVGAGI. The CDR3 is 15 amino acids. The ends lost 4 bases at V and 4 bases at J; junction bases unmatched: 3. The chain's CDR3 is CASSLTGDYNSPLHF. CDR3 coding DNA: TGTGCCAGCAGTTTGACAGGGGATTATAATTCACCCCTCCACTTT.

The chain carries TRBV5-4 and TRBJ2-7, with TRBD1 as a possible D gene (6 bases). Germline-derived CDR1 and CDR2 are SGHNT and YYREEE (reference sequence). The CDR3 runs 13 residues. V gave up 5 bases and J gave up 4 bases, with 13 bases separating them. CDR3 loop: CASSPGQRYEQYF. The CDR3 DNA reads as TGTGCCAGCAGTCCTGGACAGAGGTACGAGCAGTACTTC.

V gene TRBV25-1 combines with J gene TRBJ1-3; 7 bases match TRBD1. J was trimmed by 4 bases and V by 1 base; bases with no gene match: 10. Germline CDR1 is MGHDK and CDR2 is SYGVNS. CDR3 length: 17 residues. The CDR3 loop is CASSEFIPGQAGNTIYF. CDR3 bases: TGTGCCAGCAGTGAATTTATCCCCGGACAGGCAGGAAACACCATATATTTT.

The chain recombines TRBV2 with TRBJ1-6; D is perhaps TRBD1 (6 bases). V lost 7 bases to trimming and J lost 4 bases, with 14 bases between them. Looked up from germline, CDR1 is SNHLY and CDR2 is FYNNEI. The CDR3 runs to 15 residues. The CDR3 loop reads CASITDSAYNSPLHF. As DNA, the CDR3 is TGTGCCAGCATTACGGACAGTGCTTATAATTCACCCCTCCACTTT.

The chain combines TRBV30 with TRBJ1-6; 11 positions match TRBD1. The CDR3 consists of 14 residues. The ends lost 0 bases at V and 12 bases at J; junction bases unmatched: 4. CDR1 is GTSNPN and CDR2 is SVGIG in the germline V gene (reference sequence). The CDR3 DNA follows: TGTGCCTGGAGTGTCGGGGGACAGGGGGTACCCCTCCACTTT. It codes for CAWSVGGQGVPLHF.

CDR3 amino acids: CASRPLAGRAAEQYF. The DNA for the CDR3 is TGTGCCAGCAGGCCCCTAGCCGGGAGGGCCGCCGAGCAGTACTTC. V and J are TRBV27 and TRBJ2-7, with 8 positions matching TRBD2. The ends lost 6 bases at V and 6 bases at J; junction bases unmatched: 13. Germline V gene sequence: CDR1 MNHEY, CDR2 SMNVEV (reference sequence). The CDR3 consists of 15 residues.